This T cell receptor (beta chain) was sequenced for a study of blood T cell repertoires in COVID-19. The method was immunoSEQ multiplex PCR; TCRdb's version includes in-frame clones alone and lacks a portion of them. The table has some 170,000 clones, 80% to 90% seen once. The CDR3 is 12 amino acids. The chain has TRBV21-1 and TRBJ1-2. TRBV21-1 is noted as a pseudogene. The TCR was taken from a human donor in a cohort sampled during active COVID-19. Sequences were obtained from peripheral blood. The CDR3 nucleotides read TGTGCCAGCAGCAACTCGAACTATGGCTACACCTTC. This codes for CASSNSNYGYTF.